The rows below give T cell receptor beta chains drawn from one sample of a study of siplizumab effects on memory and regulatory T cells. Sequenced by immunoSEQ multiplex PCR; TCRdb stores in-frame clones only, minus some. The table has about 120,000 clones, less than 95% seen once. Source material: non-Treg CD4+ T cells sorted from blood. These receptor sequences come from a human donor in good health. Each CDR3 is given with its conserved first and last residue. Fields, in order: J gene, D gene, clone size, V gene, CDR3 protein, CDR3 DNA. A D gene is named only where the DNA matches it firmly. Clone size is not always given. Where it is, it says once, few, many or a class for expanded clones.

J: TRBJ1-5
D: NA
size: NA
V: TRBV5-8
CDR3: CASSFGGNQPQHF
DNA: TGTGCCAGCAGCTTTGGAGGCAATCAGCCCCAGCATTTT

J: TRBJ2-5
D: TRBD2
size: few
V: TRBV4-1
CDR3: CASSQRSGGARETQYF
DNA: TGCGCCAGCAGCCAGCGAAGCGGGGGGGCCAGGGAGACCCAGTACTTC

J: TRBJ1-5
D: TRBD1
size: NA
V: TRBV10-3
CDR3: CAISSRQGNQPQHF
DNA: TGTGCCATCAGCTCGAGACAGGGAAATCAGCCCCAGCATTTT

J: TRBJ1-2
D: NA
size: NA
V: TRBV9
CDR3: CASSPPDSFLYGYTF
DNA: TGTGCCAGCAGCCCCCCGGACAGCTTTCTCTATGGCTACACCTTC

J: TRBJ2-7
D: NA
size: NA
V: TRBV11-2
CDR3: CASSSGIAYEQYF
DNA: TGTGCCAGCAGCTCTGGGATAGCCTACGAGCAGTACTTC

J: TRBJ2-2
D: NA
size: NA
V: TRBV7-2
CDR3: CASSLLGIANTGELFF
DNA: TGTGCCAGCAGCTTATTGGGGATCGCGAACACCGGGGAGCTGTTTTTT

J: TRBJ1-1
D: NA
size: NA
V: TRBV6-1
CDR3: CASSPHVRASTEAFF
DNA: TGTGCCAGCAGTCCGCACGTGCGGGCGTCGACTGAAGCTTTCTTT

J: TRBJ2-7
D: NA
size: NA
V: TRBV6-5
CDR3: CATFSDGTYEQYF
DNA: TGTGCCACCTTCTCAGATGGGACCTACGAGCAGTACTTC

J: TRBJ2-1
D: NA
size: few
V: TRBV7-9
CDR3: CASSLEGYEQFF
DNA: TGTGCCAGCAGCTTAGAAGGATATGAGCAGTTCTTC

J: TRBJ2-7
D: NA
size: NA
V: TRBV5-8
CDR3: CASSLNYEQYF
DNA: TGTGCCAGCAGCTTAAACTACGAGCAGTACTTC

J: TRBJ2-1
D: TRBD2
size: NA
V: TRBV5-6
CDR3: CASSFWTSYYNEQFF
DNA: TGTGCCAGCAGCTTTTGGACTAGCTACTACAATGAGCAGTTCTTC

J: TRBJ2-5
D: TRBD2
size: once
V: TRBV5-1
CDR3: CASRTSGGSQETQYF
DNA: TGCGCCAGCAGGACTAGCGGGGGGTCGCAAGAGACCCAGTACTTC

J: TRBJ2-5
D: TRBD2
size: once
V: TRBV5-1
CDR3: CASSLLAGVQETQYF
DNA: TGCGCCAGCAGCCTCCTAGCGGGAGTGCAGGAGACCCAGTACTTC

J: TRBJ2-1
D: NA
size: NA
V: TRBV5-6
CDR3: CASSYYLSYNEQFF
DNA: TGTGCCAGCAGCTATTATTTATCCTACAATGAGCAGTTCTTC

J: TRBJ2-7
D: TRBD1
size: NA
V: TRBV6-1
CDR3: CASSRQGNYEQYF
DNA: TGTGCCAGCAGTCGACAGGGGAACTACGAGCAGTACTTC

J: TRBJ2-2
D: NA
size: NA
V: TRBV7-9
CDR3: CASSDRLTNTGELFF
DNA: TGTGCCAGCAGCGACCGACTTACGAACACCGGGGAGCTGTTTTTT

J: TRBJ1-6
D: TRBD1
size: NA
V: TRBV19
CDR3: CASSMTGITYNSPLHF
DNA: TGTGCCAGTAGTATGACAGGGATTACCTATAATTCACCCCTCCACTTT